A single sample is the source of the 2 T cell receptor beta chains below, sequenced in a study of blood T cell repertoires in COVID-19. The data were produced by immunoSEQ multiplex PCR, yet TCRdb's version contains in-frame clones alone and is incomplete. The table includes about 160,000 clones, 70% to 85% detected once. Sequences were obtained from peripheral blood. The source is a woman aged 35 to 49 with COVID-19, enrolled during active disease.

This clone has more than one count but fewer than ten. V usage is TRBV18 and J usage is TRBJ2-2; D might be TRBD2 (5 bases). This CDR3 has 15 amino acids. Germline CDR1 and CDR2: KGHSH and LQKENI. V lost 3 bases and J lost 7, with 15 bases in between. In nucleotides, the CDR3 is TGTGCCAGCTCACCCCGCTTGGAGGCCTACGGGGAGCTGTTTTTT. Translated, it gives CASSPRLEAYGELFF.

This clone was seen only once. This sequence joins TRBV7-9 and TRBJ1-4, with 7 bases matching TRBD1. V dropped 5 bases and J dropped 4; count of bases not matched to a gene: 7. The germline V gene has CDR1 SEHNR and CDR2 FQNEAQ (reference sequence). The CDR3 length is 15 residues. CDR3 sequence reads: CASSIPGQSNEKLFF. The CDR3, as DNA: TGTGCCAGCAGCATTCCGGGACAGAGTAATGAAAAACTGTTTTTT.